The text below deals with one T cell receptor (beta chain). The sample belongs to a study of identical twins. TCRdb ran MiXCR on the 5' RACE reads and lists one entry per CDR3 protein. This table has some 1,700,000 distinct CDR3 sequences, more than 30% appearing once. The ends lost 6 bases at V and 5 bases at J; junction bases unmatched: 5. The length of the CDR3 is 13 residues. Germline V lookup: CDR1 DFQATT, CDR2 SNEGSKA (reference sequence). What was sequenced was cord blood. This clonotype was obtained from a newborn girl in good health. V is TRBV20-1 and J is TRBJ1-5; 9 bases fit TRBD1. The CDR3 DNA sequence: TGCAGTGCGAAGACAGGGGGGGATCAGCCCCAGCATTTT. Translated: CSAKTGGDQPQHF.